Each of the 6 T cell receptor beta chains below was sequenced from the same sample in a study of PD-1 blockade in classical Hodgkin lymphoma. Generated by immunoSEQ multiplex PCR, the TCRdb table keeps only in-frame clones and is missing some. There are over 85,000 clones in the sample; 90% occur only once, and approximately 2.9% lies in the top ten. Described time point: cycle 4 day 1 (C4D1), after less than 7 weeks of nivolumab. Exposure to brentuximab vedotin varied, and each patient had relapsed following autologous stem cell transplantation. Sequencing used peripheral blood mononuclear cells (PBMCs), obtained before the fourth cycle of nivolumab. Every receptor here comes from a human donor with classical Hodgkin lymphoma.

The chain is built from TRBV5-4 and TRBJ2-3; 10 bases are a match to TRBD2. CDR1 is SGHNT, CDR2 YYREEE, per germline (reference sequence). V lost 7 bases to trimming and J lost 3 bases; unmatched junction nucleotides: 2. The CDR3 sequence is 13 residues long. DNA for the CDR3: TGTGCCAGCGAAGCGGGGGGGACAGATACGCAGTATTTT. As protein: CASEAGGTDTQYF.

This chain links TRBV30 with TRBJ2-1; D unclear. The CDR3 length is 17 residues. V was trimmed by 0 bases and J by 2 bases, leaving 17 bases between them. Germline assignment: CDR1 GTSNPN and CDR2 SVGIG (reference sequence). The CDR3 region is CAWSVLRSPKTYNEQFF. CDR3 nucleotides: TGTGCCTGGAGTGTACTTCGAAGCCCAAAAACCTACAATGAGCAGTTCTTC.

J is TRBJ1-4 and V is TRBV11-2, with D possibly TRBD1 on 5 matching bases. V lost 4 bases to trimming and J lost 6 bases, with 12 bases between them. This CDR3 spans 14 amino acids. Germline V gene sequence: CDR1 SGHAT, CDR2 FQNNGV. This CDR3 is CASSSGTADEKLFF. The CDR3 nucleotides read TGTGCCAGCAGCTCCGGGACTGCCGATGAAAAACTGTTTTTT.

The CDR3 protein is CASSLRAPDTDTQYF. The DNA of the CDR3 is TGTGCCAGCTCACTGCGGGCTCCGGACACAGATACGCAGTATTTT. The V and J genes are TRBV18 and TRBJ2-3, with D possibly being TRBD2 (5 bases). This CDR3 has 15 amino acids. V was cut by 4 bases and J by 2 bases, with 13 bases left in between. In germline, CDR1 is KGHSH, CDR2 LQKENI.

This CDR3 is CASSRTGWVLAKNIQYF. CDR3 coding DNA: TGTGCCAGCAGCCGTACCGGCTGGGTGCTAGCCAAAAACATTCAGTACTTC. The rearrangement links TRBV11-2 to TRBJ2-4; D is ambiguous. Trimming took 5 bases from V and 0 from J, leaving 17 bases between them. CDR1 and CDR2 (germline): SGHAT, FQNNGV. The CDR3 runs 17 residues.

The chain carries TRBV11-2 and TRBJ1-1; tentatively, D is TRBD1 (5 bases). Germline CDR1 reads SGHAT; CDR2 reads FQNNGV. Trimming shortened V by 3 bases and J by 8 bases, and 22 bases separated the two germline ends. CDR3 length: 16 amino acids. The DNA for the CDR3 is TGTGCCAGCAGCTTCAACGCAGGGACTCTGGAGGGGGAAGCTTTCTTT. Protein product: CASSFNAGTLEGEAFF.